The 5 T cell receptor beta chains reported below all come from one sample, sequenced in a study of blood T cell repertoires in COVID-19. Produced via immunoSEQ multiplex PCR; TCRdb's table is partial and in-frame only. The top ten clones hold under 3.5% of a sample with around 200,000 clones, approximately 89% of them seen once. Sequenced material: peripheral blood. These receptors originate from a man in his 70s with acute or convalescent COVID-19.

As concerns this clone: This specimen includes other DNA sequences encoding the same CDR3. V is TRBV5-1 and J is TRBJ2-3; 7 bases agree with TRBD1. J gave up 4 bases and V 0 bases, and 2 bases lay outside the gene matches. The CDR3 consists of 14 residues. Germline-derived CDR1 and CDR2 are SGHRS and YFSETQ. This chain's CDR3 is CASSLGQGADTQYF. In DNA, the CDR3 is TGCGCCAGCAGCTTGGGGCAGGGGGCAGATACGCAGTATTTT.

The DNA for the CDR3 is TGTGCCAGCAGCGTAGAGGTAGCGGGAGGGGGAGATACGCAGTATTTT. This sequence encodes CASSVEVAGGGDTQYF. The chain joins TRBV9 to TRBJ2-3; TRBD2 matches at 11 bases. In germline, CDR1 is SGDLS, CDR2 YYNGEE. With V trimmed by 0 bases and J by 5 bases, 5 bases remained unmatched. CDR3 length: 16 amino acids.

The J gene is TRBJ1-2, the V gene TRBV2; maybe TRBD1 (5 bases). This CDR3 comprises 13 residues. V lost 8 bases to trimming and J lost 0 bases, with 10 bases between them. CDR1 and CDR2 from the germline V gene are SNHLY and FYNNEI. The DNA of the CDR3 is TGTGCCAGCGCGGGGGTTACTAACTATGGCTACACCTTC. It codes for CASAGVTNYGYTF.

J is TRBJ2-1 and V is TRBV24-1; 7 bases match TRBD2. J lost 10 bases, V lost 9 bases, and 11 bases had no gene match. Germline CDR1 KGHDR, CDR2 SFDVKD. CDR3 length: 13 amino acids. CDR3 in amino acids: CATASGTRGEQFF. CDR3 in DNA: TGTGCCACCGCGAGCGGGACGAGGGGCGAGCAGTTCTTC.

This chain connects TRBV18 to TRBJ2-1; tentatively, D is TRBD2 (5 bases). Trimming removed 4 bases at V and 6 bases at J, with 19 bases between. Germline assignment: CDR1 KGHSH and CDR2 LQKENI. This CDR3 has 16 residues. The CDR3 DNA sequence: TGTGCCAGCTCACTTTTTGCTCGGGGTCCAGGCAATGAGCAGTTCTTC. It specifies CASSLFARGPGNEQFF. The full variable domain, rest sourced from reference TRBV18 and TRBJ2-1, is NAGVMQNPRHLVRRRGQEARLRCSPMKGHSHVYWYRQLPEEGLKFMVYLQKENIIDESGMPKERFSAEFPKEGPSILRIQQVVRGDSAAYFCASSLFARGPGNEQFFGPGTRLTVL.